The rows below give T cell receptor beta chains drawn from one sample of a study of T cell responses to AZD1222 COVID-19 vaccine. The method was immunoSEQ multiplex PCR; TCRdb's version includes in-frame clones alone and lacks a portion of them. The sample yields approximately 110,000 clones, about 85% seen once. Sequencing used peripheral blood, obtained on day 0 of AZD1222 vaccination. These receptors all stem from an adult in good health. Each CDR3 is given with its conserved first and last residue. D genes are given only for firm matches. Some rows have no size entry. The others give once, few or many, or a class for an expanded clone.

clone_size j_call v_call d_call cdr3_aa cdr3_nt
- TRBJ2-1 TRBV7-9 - CASSLVGGDEQFF TGTGCCAGCAGCTTAGTTGGAGGGGATGAGCAGTTCTTC
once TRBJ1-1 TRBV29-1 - CSAQNRAPNTEAFF TGCAGCGCCCAGAACAGGGCCCCGAACACTGAAGCTTTCTTT
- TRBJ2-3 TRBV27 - CASSLLSPQGHTDTQYF TGTGCCAGCAGTTTATTATCCCCCCAGGGGCACACAGATACGCAGTATTTT
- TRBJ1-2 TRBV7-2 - CASSLLAYGYTF TGTGCCAGCAGCTTACTCGCCTATGGCTACACCTTC
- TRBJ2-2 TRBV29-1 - CSPGFGELFF TGCAGCCCGGGTTTCGGGGAGCTGTTTTTT
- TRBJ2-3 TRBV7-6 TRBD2 CASSKRLAGNVDTQYF TGTGCCAGCAGCAAAAGACTAGCGGGTAATGTGGATACGCAGTATTTT
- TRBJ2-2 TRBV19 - CASWDLNTGELFF TGTGCCAGCTGGGACCTTAACACCGGGGAGCTGTTTTTT
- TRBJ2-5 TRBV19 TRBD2 CASRASGGRETQYF TGTGCCAGTAGGGCTAGCGGGGGGAGGGAGACCCAGTACTTC
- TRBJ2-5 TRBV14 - CASSQGDPQGQTQYF TGTGCCAGCAGCCAAGGAGATCCCCAGGGGCAGACCCAGTACTTC
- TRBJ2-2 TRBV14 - CASSQAWVAGELFF TGTGCCAGCAGCCAAGCTTGGGTTGCCGGGGAGCTGTTTTTT
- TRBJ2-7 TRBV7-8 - CASSFGTWEQYF TGTGCCAGCAGCTTCGGGACCTGGGAGCAGTACTTC
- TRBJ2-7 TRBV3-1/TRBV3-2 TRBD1 CASSRTGIQYF TGTGCCAGCAGCCGGACAGGGATCCAGTACTTC
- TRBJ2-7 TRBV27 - CASSLRGVYEQYF TGTGCCAGCAGTCTAAGGGGGGTCTACGAGCAGTACTTC
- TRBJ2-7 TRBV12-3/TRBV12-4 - CASSRVSYEQYF TGTGCCAGCAGTCGGGTTTCCTACGAGCAGTACTTC
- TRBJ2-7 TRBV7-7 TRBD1 CASSPGTGSVHEQYF TGTGCTAGCAGCCCAGGGACAGGGTCAGTTCACGAGCAGTACTTC
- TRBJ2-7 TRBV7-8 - CASSFFTPGQWFVEQYF TGTGCCAGCAGCTTCTTCACGCCGGGACAATGGTTCGTCGAGCAGTACTTC
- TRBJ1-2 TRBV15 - CATSRDSIYGYTF TGTGCCACCAGCAGAGACTCGATCTATGGCTACACCTTC
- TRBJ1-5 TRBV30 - CAWSSGLGQPQHF TGTGCCTGGAGCTCAGGGTTGGGTCAGCCCCAGCATTTT
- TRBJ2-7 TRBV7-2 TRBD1 CASSLEGGRIYEQYF TGTGCCAGCAGCTTAGAAGGGGGCAGAATCTACGAGCAGTACTTC
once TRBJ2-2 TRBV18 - CASSASRNTGELFF TGTGCCAGCTCCGCCTCAAGGAACACCGGGGAGCTGTTTTTT
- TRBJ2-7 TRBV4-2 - CASSREKNRVWAQTYEQYF TGTGCCAGCAGCCGAGAAAAGAATCGAGTCTGGGCACAGACCTACGAGCAGTACTTC
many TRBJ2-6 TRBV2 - CASSTRFGANVLTF TGTGCCAGCAGTACCCGATTTGGGGCCAACGTCCTGACTTTC
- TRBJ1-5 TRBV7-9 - CASSPGGQPQHF TGTGCCAGCAGCCCCGGCGGTCAGCCCCAGCATTTT
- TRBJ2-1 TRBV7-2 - CASSLINEQFF TGTGCCAGCAGCCTTATTAATGAGCAGTTCTTC
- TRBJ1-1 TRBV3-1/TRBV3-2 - CASSQQFTEAFF TGTGCCAGCAGCCAGCAGTTCACTGAAGCTTTCTTT
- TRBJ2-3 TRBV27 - CASSFAWGTDTQYF TGTGCCAGCAGTTTTGCATGGGGCACAGATACGCAGTATTTT
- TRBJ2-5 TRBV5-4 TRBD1 CASSNAWDRVRETQYF TGTGCCAGCAGCAACGCCTGGGACAGGGTTAGGGAGACCCAGTACTTC
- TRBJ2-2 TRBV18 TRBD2 CASSPGGGGGTGELFF TGTGCCAGCTCCCCCGGCGGCGGGGGTGGAACCGGGGAGCTGTTTTTT
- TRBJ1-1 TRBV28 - CASSLLPSAEAFF TGTGCCAGCAGCCTTTTACCCTCCGCTGAAGCTTTCTTT
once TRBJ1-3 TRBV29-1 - CSVSLVGPSNTIYF TGCAGCGTGAGTCTTGTGGGTCCGTCGAACACCATATATTTT
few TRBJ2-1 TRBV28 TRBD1 CASSDRGQYNEQFF TGTGCCAGCAGCGACAGGGGGCAATACAATGAGCAGTTCTTC
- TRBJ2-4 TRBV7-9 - CASSLYRESVIQYF TGTGCCAGCAGCCTCTACAGGGAGTCCGTCATTCAGTACTTC
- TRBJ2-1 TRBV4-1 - CASSQFVSYNEQFF TGCGCCAGCAGCCAATTCGTTTCCTACAATGAGCAGTTCTTC
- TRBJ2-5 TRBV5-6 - CASSLPIYRAQETQYF TGTGCCAGCAGCTTGCCCATCTACAGGGCTCAAGAGACCCAGTACTTC
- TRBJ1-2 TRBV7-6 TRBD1 CASSLIRDSDYGYTF TGTGCCAGCAGCTTGATTCGGGACAGCGACTATGGCTACACCTTC
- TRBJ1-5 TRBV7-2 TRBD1 CASSLGQGQNQPQHF TGTGCCAGCAGCTTGGGACAGGGGCAGAATCAGCCCCAGCATTTT
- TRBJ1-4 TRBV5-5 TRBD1 CASSPTGGVEKLFF TGTGCCAGCAGCCCGACAGGGGGTGTCGAAAAACTGTTTTTT
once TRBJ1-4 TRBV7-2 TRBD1 CASSLAPTGMREKLFF TGTGCCAGCAGCTTAGCGCCGACAGGGATGAGGGAAAAACTGTTTTTT
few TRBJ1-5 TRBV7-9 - CASSLGPNIGNQPQHF TGTGCCAGCAGCTTAGGCCCTAATATCGGCAATCAGCCCCAGCATTTT
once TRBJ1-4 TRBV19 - CASRLNFANEKLFF TGTGCCAGTAGGTTGAATTTTGCGAATGAAAAACTGTTTTTT
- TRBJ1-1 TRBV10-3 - CAISVSGLNTEAFF TGTGCCATCAGTGTCTCGGGGCTGAACACTGAAGCTTTCTTT
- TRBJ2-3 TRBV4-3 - CASSPRGGTDTQYF TGCGCCAGCAGCCCGAGGGGGGGCACAGATACGCAGTATTTT
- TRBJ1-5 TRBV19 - CASSPGGGLSNQPQHF TGTGCCAGTAGCCCGGGGGGGGGACTTAGCAATCAGCCCCAGCATTTT
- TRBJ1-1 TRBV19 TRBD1 CASSARTGKAFF TGTGCCAGTAGTGCCAGGACAGGAAAGGCTTTCTTT
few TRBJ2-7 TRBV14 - CASSGKGQEPYEQYF TGTGCCAGCAGCGGCAAGGGGCAGGAGCCCTACGAGCAGTACTTC
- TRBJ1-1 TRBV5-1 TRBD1 CASSTGGTDPRMAFF TGCGCCAGCAGCACCGGGGGGACAGATCCGAGGATGGCTTTCTTT
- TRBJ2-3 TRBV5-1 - CASSLVPGVGTDTQYF TGCGCCAGCAGCTTGGTGCCGGGTGTCGGCACAGATACGCAGTATTTT